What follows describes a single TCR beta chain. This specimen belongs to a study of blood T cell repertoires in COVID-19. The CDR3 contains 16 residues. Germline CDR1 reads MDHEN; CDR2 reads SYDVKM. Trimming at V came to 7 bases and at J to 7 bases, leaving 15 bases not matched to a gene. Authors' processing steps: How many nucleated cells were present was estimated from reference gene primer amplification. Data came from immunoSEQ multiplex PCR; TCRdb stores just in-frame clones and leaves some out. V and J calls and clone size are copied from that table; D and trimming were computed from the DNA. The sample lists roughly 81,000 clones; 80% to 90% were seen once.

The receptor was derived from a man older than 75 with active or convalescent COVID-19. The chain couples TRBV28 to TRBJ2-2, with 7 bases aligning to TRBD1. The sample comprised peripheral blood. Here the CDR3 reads CASNIPGTVPVGELFF. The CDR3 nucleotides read TGTGCCAGCAACATCCCCGGGACAGTGCCAGTCGGGGAGCTGTTTTTT.